The 23 T cell receptor beta chains given below trace back to one sample, sequenced in a study of shared clonotypes between healthy human individuals (dated by TCRdb to 2020 to 2022). Libraries came from the immunoSEQ multiplex PCR assay. Not all clones reach the TCRdb copy of this immuneACCESS table, which keeps in-frame sequences only. Checked studies attribute under half of the gap to unresolved V genes and leave the rest unexplained. The sample records about 680,000 clones, 73% of which are singletons. 1.5% to 2% of the sample belongs to the ten largest clones. The sequencing sample was made of memory CD4+ T cells sorted from blood. Per the publication, the cell subset or site label means: CD45RA-negative fraction. These receptors were obtained from a woman aged 25-40 years in good health.

The chain joins TRBV2 to TRBJ1-5; 9 bases align to TRBD1. V was pared by 8 bases and J by 8 bases, with 7 bases of the junction left unmatched. From germline, CDR1 is SNHLY and CDR2 FYNNEI. There are 13 residues in the CDR3. The CDR3, as DNA: TGTGCCAGCGGGGGGGACAGGGTTAAGCCCCAGCATTTT. Protein sequence: CASGGDRVKPQHF.

The chain links TRBV6-5 to TRBJ1-1; D unclear. The CDR3 runs 13 residues. V lost 2 bases, J lost 2 bases, and 6 bases lay in between. Germline loops: CDR1 MNHEY, CDR2 SVGAGI. In nucleotides, the CDR3 is TGTGCCAGCAGTTACGGCAGTAACACTGAAGCTTTCTTT. Its protein product is CASSYGSNTEAFF.

This rearrangement joins TRBV6-1 to TRBJ1-4, with D possibly matching TRBD1 (5 bases). From germline, CDR1 is MNHNS and CDR2 SASEGT. The ends were cut back, 3 bases at V and 3 bases at J, with 17 bases in the middle. The CDR3 contains 17 residues. CDR3: CASSDSRGKEANEKLFF. Here the CDR3 DNA reads TGTGCCAGCAGTGATTCTCGGGGGAAGGAGGCTAATGAAAAACTGTTTTTT.

The genes are TRBV7-2 and TRBJ2-1, with 10 bases fitting TRBD2. This CDR3 is 15 amino acids long. Trimming cost V 5 bases and J 4 bases; bases outside gene matches: 5. Germline lookup yields CDR1 SGHTA and CDR2 FQGNSA. The CDR3 here is CASSRPGLAYNEQFF. The CDR3 nucleotides are TGTGCCAGCAGCCGGCCGGGACTAGCGTACAATGAGCAGTTCTTC.

This sequence joins TRBV5-1 and TRBJ2-1, with D hard to call. This CDR3 has 14 amino acids. Trimming removed 1 base at V and 3 bases at J, with 8 bases between. Germline V gene sequence: CDR1 SGHRS, CDR2 YFSETQ. This chain's CDR3 is CASSLKSHYNEQFF. The CDR3 region has the DNA TGCGCCAGCAGCTTGAAGAGCCACTACAATGAGCAGTTCTTC.

The V gene is TRBV27, the J gene TRBJ1-5, with no clear D. The CDR3 totals 14 residues. The V end lost 4 bases, the J end lost 2 bases, and 9 bases lay between the germline ends. Germline values: CDR1 MNHEY, CDR2 SMNVEV (reference sequence). CDR3 protein: CASSSLQGNQPQHF. The CDR3, as DNA: TGTGCCAGCAGTTCGCTGCAGGGCAATCAGCCCCAGCATTTT.

Of note for this clone: The same CDR3 is also encoded by other DNA sequences in this sample. The chain combines TRBV28 with TRBJ1-5; a possible D gene is TRBD1 (5 bases). There are 14 residues in the CDR3. The V end was cut by 3 bases, the J end by 1 base, with 7 bases between. CDR1 is MDHEN and CDR2 is SYDVKM in the germline V gene. CDR3 nucleotides: TGTGCCAGCAGTTTGGGGGGGAGCAATCAGCCCCAGCATTTT. Amino acids: CASSLGGSNQPQHF.

The chain carries TRBV6-6 and TRBJ2-4, with D maybe TRBD2 (5 bases). The CDR3 has 13 amino acids. Germline CDR1 and CDR2: MNHNY and SVGAGI (reference sequence). V was trimmed by 6 bases and J by 2 bases, leaving 8 bases between them. As DNA, the CDR3 is TGTGCCAGCAGCGAGGGTACCAAAAACATTCAGTACTTC. It is translated as CASSEGTKNIQYF.

The chain joins TRBV27 to TRBJ2-7; TRBD2 is a possible D gene (6 bases). CDR1 and CDR2 (germline): MNHEY, SMNVEV (reference sequence). The CDR3 contains 14 residues. The V and J ends lost 2 bases and 4 bases respectively, with 12 bases between them. The DNA of the CDR3 is TGTGCCAGCAGTTTACGGGAGAGGGAGTACGAGCAGTACTTC. This gives the protein CASSLREREYEQYF.

V and J are TRBV28 and TRBJ1-1; possible D gene TRBD1, 6 bases. Trimming took 7 bases from V and 5 from J, leaving 17 bases between them. Germline V gives CDR1 MDHEN, CDR2 SYDVKM. The CDR3 is 14 residues long. CDR3 sequence reads: CASMRQGMWTEAFF. The CDR3 DNA is TGTGCCAGCATGAGGCAGGGGATGTGGACTGAAGCTTTCTTT. Using reference TRBV28 and TRBJ1-1 for the parts outside the CDR3, the full variable domain is DVKVTQSSRYLVKRTGEKVFLECVQDMDHENMFWYRQDPGLGLRLIYFSYDVKMKEKGDIPEGYSVSREKKERFSLILESASTNQTSMYLCASMRQGMWTEAFFGQGTRLTVV.

This clone was recorded only once. The V gene is TRBV5-4, the J gene TRBJ2-5; maybe TRBD1 (6 bases). V lost 4 bases to trimming and J lost 2 bases, with 15 bases between them. Germline lookup yields CDR1 SGHNT and CDR2 YYREEE (reference sequence). The CDR3 extends over 15 amino acids. The CDR3: CASSRSVDRQETQYF. Here the CDR3 DNA reads TGTGCCAGCAGCCGAAGCGTCGACAGGCAAGAGACCCAGTACTTC.

This clone was seen repeatedly, ten times or more. J is TRBJ2-2 and V is TRBV2; 8 nucleotides align to TRBD2. The CDR3 is 17 residues long. The germline CDR1 and CDR2 sequences are SNHLY and FYNNEI. Germline trimming cut 3 bases from V and 3 bases from J; bases unmatched to any gene: 9. CDR3 sequence reads: CASSDGAGGGDTGELFF. The CDR3 nucleotides read TGTGCCAGCAGTGATGGGGCGGGAGGAGGCGACACCGGGGAGCTGTTTTTT.

The table lists this clone with a count of one. The genes are TRBV2 and TRBJ1-5; the D gene is possibly TRBD1 (5 bases). V was cut by 6 bases and J by 3 bases, with 15 bases left in between. This CDR3 has 15 amino acids. The germline gives CDR1 SNHLY, CDR2 FYNNEI. The DNA for the CDR3 is TGTGCCAGCAGATGGTCGCAGGGTGACAATCAGCCCCAGCATTTT. Translating it yields CASRWSQGDNQPQHF. Based on the CDR3 plus reference TRBV2 and TRBJ1-5, the full variable domain is EPEVTQTPSHQVTQMGQEVILRCVPISNHLYFYWYRQILGQKVEFLVSFYNNEISEKSEIFDDQFSVERPDGSNFTLKIRSTKLEDSAMYFCASRWSQGDNQPQHFGDGTRLSIL.

The chain is built from TRBV15 and TRBJ1-2; D is uncertain. Germline V lookup: CDR1 LNHNV, CDR2 YYDKDF (reference sequence). V dropped 1 base and J dropped 8 bases, with 20 bases sitting between them. This CDR3 region has 16 residues. The CDR3 protein is CATSRVRRAPERGYTF. In DNA form, the CDR3 reads TGTGCCACCAGCAGAGTAAGGCGGGCCCCAGAGAGGGGCTACACCTTC.

The chain links TRBV6-1 to TRBJ1-5; 7 bases are shared with TRBD1. Germline-derived CDR1 and CDR2 are MNHNS and SASEGT. The CDR3 consists of 14 residues. V lost 6 bases to trimming and J lost 3 bases; unmatched junction nucleotides: 5. CDR3: CASRTGQPNQPQHF. CDR3 DNA: TGTGCCAGCAGGACGGGACAGCCCAATCAGCCCCAGCATTTT.

This clone was observed once. The V and J genes are TRBV6-4 and TRBJ2-1, with 7 nucleotides matching TRBD1. The CDR3 sequence is 15 residues long. The V segment lost 3 bases and the J segment 2 bases; nucleotides outside the gene matches: 4. Germline assignment: CDR1 MRHNA and CDR2 SNTAGT. The CDR3 bases are TGTGCCAGCAGTGAAAACAGGGGAACCTACAATGAGCAGTTCTTC. Its protein is CASSENRGTYNEQFF.

The V gene is TRBV5-1, the J gene TRBJ1-1, with D perhaps matching TRBD1 (5 bases). The V end was cut by 3 bases, the J end by 0 bases, with 15 bases between. Germline values: CDR1 SGHRS, CDR2 YFSETQ. The CDR3 loop spans 16 amino acids. The CDR3 region is CASSSGTSLMNTEAFF. CDR3 nucleotide sequence: TGCGCCAGCAGCTCAGGGACTTCTCTCATGAACACTGAAGCTTTCTTT.

V gene TRBV2 combines with J gene TRBJ2-7, with TRBD1 matching 7 bases. There are 13 residues in the CDR3. The germline gives CDR1 SNHLY, CDR2 FYNNEI. V trimming: 6 bases; J trimming: 5 bases; junction bases outside the gene matches: 7. The DNA for the CDR3 is TGTGCCAGCAGCAGACAGGGTAACCACGAGCAGTACTTC. This encodes CASSRQGNHEQYF.

This clone was seen only a few times. The chain carries TRBV5-4 and TRBJ2-1; D is unresolved. Trimming stripped 3 bases from V and 6 bases from J, with 4 bases between. The CDR3 loop spans 11 amino acids. CDR1 and CDR2 (germline): SGHNT, YYREEE (reference sequence). CDR3 region: CASSWANEQFF. The CDR3 DNA reads as TGTGCCAGCAGCTGGGCCAATGAGCAGTTCTTC.

The chain uses TRBV28 and TRBJ2-3, with 13 bases matching TRBD2. The CDR3 runs 16 residues. CDR1 and CDR2 from the germline V gene are MDHEN and SYDVKM. Trimming took 6 bases from V and 11 from J; bases not matched to a gene: 14. CDR3 nucleotides: TGTGCCAGCAGCACACTAGCGGGAGGGCGCCCTTTATTGCAGTATTTT. Protein: CASSTLAGGRPLLQYF.

V gene TRBV10-3 combines with J gene TRBJ2-1, with TRBD2 matching 13 bases. This CDR3 has 15 residues. Germline assignment: CDR1 ENHRY and CDR2 SYGVKD. V lost 5 bases and J lost 7; bases outside the gene matches: 5. In DNA form, the CDR3 reads TGTGCCATCAGTCGGACTAGCGGGAGCGTGAATGAGCAGTTCTTC. Translating gives CAISRTSGSVNEQFF.

This clone was picked up one time. The chain uses TRBV7-9 and TRBJ2-6; D perhaps matches TRBD1 (5 bases). Germline V gives CDR1 SEHNR, CDR2 FQNEAQ (reference sequence). Between the trimmed V and J ends, which lost 1 base and 1 base, there was a span of 5 bases. The CDR3 has 15 amino acids. Written as DNA, the CDR3 is TGTGCCAGCAGCTTAGAGGGGTCTGGGGCCAACGTCCTGACTTTC. It specifies CASSLEGSGANVLTF.

This chain links TRBV7-9 with TRBJ1-1; D gene ambiguous. Germline values: CDR1 SEHNR, CDR2 FQNEAQ (reference sequence). V was cut by 5 bases and J by 7 bases, with 11 bases left in between. This CDR3 contains 12 residues. CDR3 bases: TGTGCCAGCAGCCGGACGCGTCTTGAAGCTTTCTTT. This gives the protein CASSRTRLEAFF.